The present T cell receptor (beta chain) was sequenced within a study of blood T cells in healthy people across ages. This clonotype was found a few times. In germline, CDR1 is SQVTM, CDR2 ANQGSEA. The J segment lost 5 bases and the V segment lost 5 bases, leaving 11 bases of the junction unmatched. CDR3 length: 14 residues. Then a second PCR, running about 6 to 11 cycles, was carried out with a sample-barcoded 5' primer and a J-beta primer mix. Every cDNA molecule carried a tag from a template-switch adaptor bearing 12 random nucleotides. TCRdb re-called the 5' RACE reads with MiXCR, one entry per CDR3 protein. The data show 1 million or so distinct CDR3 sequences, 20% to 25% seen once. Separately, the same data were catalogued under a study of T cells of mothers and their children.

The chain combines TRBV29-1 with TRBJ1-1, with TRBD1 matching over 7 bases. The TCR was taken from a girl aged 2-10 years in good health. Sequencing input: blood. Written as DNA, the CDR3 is TGCAGCGTTCAACGACAGGGACGGGAAACTGAAGCTTTCTTT. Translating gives CSVQRQGRETEAFF.